The present TCR beta chain was sequenced within a study of blood T cells in healthy people across ages. The CDR3 consists of 15 residues. CDR1 is SGHVS and CDR2 is FQNEAQ in the germline V gene. Sample-barcoded 5' priming and a J-beta primer mix drove a second PCR of about 6 to 12 cycles. The template-switch adaptor, which had 12 random nucleotides, put a tag on each cDNA molecule. TCRdb passed the 5' RACE reads through MiXCR, listing each CDR3 protein once. Altogether roughly 500,000 distinct CDR3 sequences are present, approximately 25% being singletons, with the ten largest covering roughly 18%. Notes on this clonotype: A junction boundary mismatches the germline segment, possibly from a read error.

The individuals who served as donors were healthy Caucasians living in Russia, aged about 6 to 100. The TCR originated in a woman in her seventies in good health. The genes are TRBV7-8 and TRBJ2-1; D may be TRBD1 (6 bases). Material: blood. CDR3 coding DNA: TGTGCCCGCAGCTTGAGGGGGAGCTCCTACAATGAGCAGTTCTTC. This gives the protein CARSLRGSSYNEQFF.